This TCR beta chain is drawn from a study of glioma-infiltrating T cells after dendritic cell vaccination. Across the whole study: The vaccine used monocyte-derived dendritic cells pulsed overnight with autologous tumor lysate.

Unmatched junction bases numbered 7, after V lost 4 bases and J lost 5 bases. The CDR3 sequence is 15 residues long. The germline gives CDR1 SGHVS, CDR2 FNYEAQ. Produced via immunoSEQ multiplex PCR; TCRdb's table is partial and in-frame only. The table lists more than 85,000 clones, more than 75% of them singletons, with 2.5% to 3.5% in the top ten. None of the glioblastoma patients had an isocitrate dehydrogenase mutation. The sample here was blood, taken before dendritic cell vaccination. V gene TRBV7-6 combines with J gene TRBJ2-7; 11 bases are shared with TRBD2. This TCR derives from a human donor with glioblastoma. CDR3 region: CASSSIAGGPHEQYF. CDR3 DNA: TGTGCCAGCAGCTCCATAGCGGGGGGGCCTCACGAGCAGTACTTC.